What follows is one T cell receptor (beta chain) and its context. As yet, its antigen is unknown. Staff drew 9 to 10 milliliters of peripheral blood from each donor. V was clipped by 5 bases and J by 8 bases, with 18 bases between them. Germline V gives CDR1 MDHEN, CDR2 SYDVKM. This CDR3 has 15 amino acids. This entry is derived from a study of blood T cells in healthy people across ages. Notes on the study in general: Significant beta diversity loss was already apparent by age about 39, declining roughly linearly. Donor CMV status was unknown, possibly confounding expanded clonotype changes.

Using a J-beta primer mix together with a sample-barcoded 5' primer, a second PCR was run for about 6 to 12 cycles. TCRdb used MiXCR to reprocess the 5' RACE reads, holding one entry per CDR3 protein. The sample includes about 680,000 distinct CDR3 sequences, roughly 49% of them seen just once. The rearrangement links TRBV28 to TRBJ1-4; D may be TRBD1 (5 bases). The source of this sequence is an older woman in good health. Source material: blood. CDR3 nucleotides: TGTGCCAGCAGTCCCGCAGGGTCCAAAGGGGAAAAACTGTTTTTT. It yields the protein CASSPAGSKGEKLFF. Using reference TRBV28 and TRBJ1-4 for the parts outside the CDR3, the full variable domain is DVKVTQSSRYLVKRTGEKVFLECVQDMDHENMFWYRQDPGLGLRLIYFSYDVKMKEKGDIPEGYSVSREKKERFSLILESASTNQTSMYLCASSPAGSKGEKLFFGSGTQLSVL.